This T cell receptor beta chain was captured in a study of T cells in women clearing cervical HPV infection. Study findings and constraints: TRBV6-7 abundance was lower in cases than controls (roughly 0.12% versus 0.15%).

This CDR3 comprises 16 residues. The V and J ends lost 3 bases and 9 bases, in that order; junction bases with no gene match: 12. Per germline, CDR1 SGHVS and CDR2 FQNEAQ. Here immunoSEQ multiplex PCR was the method, and the copy in TCRdb shows in-frame clones only, minus some. This repertoire includes around 31,000 clones. As concerns this clone: What it binds is unknown. Read data end 3 residues before the CDR3 end; the end is taken from the germline J gene.

Material: blood buffy coat. The TCR was taken from a woman between 18 and 69 years old with a cervical HPV16 infection that either progressed to CIN3+ or cleared (not recorded which). V gene TRBV7-8 combines with J gene TRBJ1-5, with TRBD1 matching over 9 bases. CDR3 DNA (partial): TGTGCCAGCAGCTTCGAAGGGACAGGGTGGTCGAGGCCC. Protein sequence: CASSFEGTGWSRP. The full CDR3 reads CASSFEGTGWSRPQHF.